This T cell receptor (beta chain) was profiled in a study of MAIT cells during Salmonella Paratyphi A infection (dated by TCRdb to the late 2010s). Notes on the research overall: Adult volunteers aged 18 to 60 swallowed one dose of 1-5x10^3 CFU of S. Paratyphi A strain NVGH308. Diagnosed volunteers received ciprofloxacin 500 mg twice daily for 14 days starting at diagnosis. Overall results and qualifications from the work: The availability of volunteer samples limited the sample sizes, but these sizes were considered adequate to detect differences between groups. A significant decrease in the space occupied by over-represented MAIT clonotypes was found from baseline to mid-infection (approximately 0.16 to 0.098), whereas no significant post-infection difference was found. MAIT TRBV usage was found to be oligoclonal, with TRBV20 and TRBV6 favoured, and appeared to be unchanged by infection. More expansion or contraction among the top five MAIT clonotypes was shown in diagnosed volunteers than in healthy controls (approximately 0.48 versus 0.14), suggesting infection-driven repertoire reshaping.

Reading the label with the study, this specimen's time point is: before S. Paratyphi A challenge (baseline). Using flow cytometry, MAIT cells, defined as Valpha7.2+ CD161+ T cells, were identified and sorted. Over time, circulating MAIT cell TCRbeta repertoires were profiled in five to seven volunteers who came down with enteric fever following controlled oral challenge with live Salmonella Paratyphi A. MAIT cell samples were contributed by each diagnosed volunteer at pre-infection, mid-infection and post-infection timepoints. Enteric fever was diagnosed as Paratyphi A bacteremia and/or persistent fever above 38 °C lasting more than 12 hours. Infection was diagnosed in challenged volunteers between day 4 and day 7 after challenge. For RNA extraction, between roughly 4,500 and 11,000 MAIT cells from each sample were sorted straight into RNAqueous-Micro lysis buffer. Lymphoprep gradient centrifugation was used to isolate peripheral blood mononuclear cells from both the blood samples and the leukocyte cones. A BD FACSAria Fusion or BD FACSAria III sorter was used for cell sorting.

Note on this clonotype: Its antigen remains undetermined. No quality values exist for individual bases; no much larger clone is one base distant.

The germline V gene (reference sequence) gives CDR1 as DFQATT and CDR2 as SNEGSKA. The CDR3 contains 12 residues, cysteine and phenylalanine counted. Only the CDR3 part of the read is kept: 36 bases, read in frame from the first base. Clipping removes 4 bases from V and 5 bases from J, with 4 as the unmatched junction base count. Libraries were built with 5' RACE. TCRbeta was amplified by two rounds of PCR with Phusion High-Fidelity polymerase, and sample-specific barcodes were added in the primers. TCRbeta libraries were generated by template-switch cDNA synthesis with SMARTScribe reverse transcriptase and a TRBC-specific primer. After barcoding, samples were pooled and then prepared using the NEBNext Ultra DNA Library Prep Kit for Illumina. Sequencing of the libraries took place on an Illumina MiSeq using the MiSeq reagent kit v2, 300 cycles. As for how the authors treated the data: Reads were demultiplexed by barcode with Jemultiplexer and aligned with MiTCR using default parameters. Non-functional sequences were filtered out with VDJtools, and clonotypes were defined by amino acid sequence, with frequencies based on assigned sequence reads. In the clonal space homeostasis analysis, clonotypes were binned by frequency as over-represented (0.05-1), large, medium and small. TCRdb reprocessing: public reads trimmed at Q25 with fastp, clones called with MiXCR, in-frame beta chains kept. Entries that share a CDR3 protein sequence are merged under the most common genes and DNA. The V and J calls, along with clone size, are taken from TCRdb and not from the paper's own processing. The sample table contains approximately 660 distinct CDR3 sequences; only one count was recorded for over 12% of them. The ten most abundant clones make up approximately 28% of the sample.

The chain couples TRBV20-1 to TRBJ1-1; 7 nucleotides in the junction match TRBD1. The receptor comes from a person aged 18 to 69 who was deliberately infected with Salmonella Paratyphi A in a paratyphoid fever challenge study. The sequenced sample was MAIT cells from PBMCs, obtained at the first sampling point of the challenge study. For the CDR3, the sequence is CSANRGETEAFF. The DNA sequence reads TGCAGTGCTAACAGGGGAGAAACTGAAGCTTTCTTT.